These T cell receptor beta chains were read from a single sample in a study of cytomegalovirus exposure and HLA in healthy donors. Repertoires were generated with immunoSEQ multiplex PCR, while TCRdb's copy carries only in-frame clones and drops some. This table holds 120,000 or so clones, 80% found once. Material for sequencing was PBMCs. All receptors come from a man aged 30 to 39 in good health and CMV-seronegative. Both conserved end residues are part of each CDR3. A D gene is named only where the DNA matches it firmly. The listing skips clone size in some rows; elsewhere it reads once, few, many or a size class.

TRBJ1-2	TRBD1	once	TRBV4-1	TGCGCCAGCAGCCGCGGGACAGGGGGCGATGGCTACACCTTC	CASSRGTGGDGYTF
TRBJ2-1	TRBD2	.	TRBV2	TGTGCCAGCAGTGCTTTGGGCCGATCGGGACTAGCGGGAGGCTACAATGAGCAGTTCTTC	CASSALGRSGLAGGYNEQFF
TRBJ2-7	.	.	TRBV28	TGTGCCAGCAGCACCGACAGGCTCAAAGCCCCCTACGAGCAGTACTTC	CASSTDRLKAPYEQYF
TRBJ1-5	.	.	TRBV5-1	TGCGCCAGCAGCTTGGGAGGCTTTAATCAGCCCCAGCATTTT	CASSLGGFNQPQHF
TRBJ2-1	TRBD1	.	TRBV7-9	TGTGCCAGCAGCTTCACGACAGGGGGCGAGTACAATGAGCAGTTCTTC	CASSFTTGGEYNEQFF
TRBJ2-7	.	once	TRBV5-1	TGCGCCAGCACTGACAGCGGAGGGTCCGAGCAGTACTTC	CASTDSGGSEQYF
TRBJ1-3	.	few	TRBV6-1	TGTGCCAGCATCCAGGGGAACTCTGGAAACACCATATATTTT	CASIQGNSGNTIYF
TRBJ1-5	TRBD1	once	TRBV28	TGTGCCAGCAGGGCCTCCCGGGACAGCATTACTTCCCAGCCCCAGCATTTT	CASRASRDSITSQPQHF
TRBJ1-2	.	once	TRBV30	TGTGCCTGGAGTACAACCCCTCCTCCGCCCGGCTACACCTTC	CAWSTTPPPPGYTF
TRBJ2-7	.	.	TRBV6-6	TGTGCCAGCAAATCGTCAGGTAACGAGCAGTACTTC	CASKSSGNEQYF
TRBJ1-5	.	few	TRBV7-9	TGTGCCAGCAGCTTATCGCCTAGCAATCAGCCCCAGAATTTT	CASSLSPSNQPQNF
TRBJ2-7	TRBD2	.	TRBV9	TGTGCCAGCAGCGTGACTAGCGGGAGGGGCTACGAGCAGTACTTC	CASSVTSGRGYEQYF
TRBJ2-3	TRBD2	few	TRBV7-3	TGTGCCAGCAGCTCCCTGGGGAGGGCGGACACAGATACGCAGTATTTT	CASSSLGRADTDTQYF
TRBJ1-5	TRBD1	few	TRBV7-9	TGTGCCAGCAGTCCACAGGGGCGGCAGCCCCAGCATTTT	CASSPQGRQPQHF
TRBJ1-3	.	.	TRBV6-1	TGTGCCAGCAGTGAAGCACAGGAGCCAGGAAACACCATATATTTT	CASSEAQEPGNTIYF
TRBJ2-3	TRBD1	.	TRBV29-1	TGCAGCGTGGTGACAGGGATCACAGATACGCAGTATTTT	CSVVTGITDTQYF
TRBJ2-5	TRBD2	.	TRBV7-9	TGTGCCAGCAGCTTTCGGAGCGGGAGCCAGACCCAGTACTTC	CASSFRSGSQTQYF
TRBJ1-2	.	once	TRBV10-3	TGTGCCATCAGTGAAGAGGCAGCAGCCTTCTATGGCTACACCTTC	CAISEEAAAFYGYTF
TRBJ2-7	.	.	TRBV12-2	TGTGCAAGTCGCCTACTAGCGGGAGGGTTTCACGAGCAGTACTTC	CASRLLAGGFHEQYF
TRBJ2-3	.	.	TRBV7-2	TGTGCCAGCAGCTCGGTCTACACAGATACGCAGTATTTT	CASSSVYTDTQYF
TRBJ1-1	.	.	TRBV18	TGTGCCAGCTCCCCAGAGCAGGGGAACACTGAAGCTTTCTTT	CASSPEQGNTEAFF
TRBJ1-1	TRBD1	.	TRBV5-1	TGCGCCAGCGGGGGGGACAGGGGGAACACTGAAGCTTTCTTT	CASGGDRGNTEAFF
TRBJ1-2	.	.	TRBV6-1	TGTGCCAGCAGATCCCTTGTGGGCCCTAACTATGGCTACACCTTC	CASRSLVGPNYGYTF
TRBJ2-1	TRBD2	.	TRBV7-6	TGTGCCAGCAGTCATCCCACCCGGGCGGGAGTGATCAATGAGCAGTTCTTC	CASSHPTRAGVINEQFF
TRBJ2-1	TRBD2	once	TRBV12-5	TGTGCTAGTGGGGACTTTGCGGGAGATGGCTCCTACAATGAGCAGTTCTTC	CASGDFAGDGSYNEQFF
TRBJ2-5	.	.	TRBV18	TGTGCCAGCTCACCATCGAACGGAGACTCAGAGACCCAGTACTTC	CASSPSNGDSETQYF
TRBJ2-1	.	.	TRBV9	TGTGCCAGCAGCGTAGGGGTCGGTGGGCCCAATGAGCAGTTCTTC	CASSVGVGGPNEQFF
TRBJ2-2	.	.	TRBV7-6	TGTGCCAGCAGCTTAGAGAGCCTAGCGAGATACACCGGGGAGCTGTTTTTT	CASSLESLARYTGELFF
TRBJ2-7	.	.	TRBV13	TGTGCCAGCAGCAATCAGGGCTACGAGCAGTACTTC	CASSNQGYEQYF
TRBJ1-4	.	once	TRBV6-5	TGTGCCAGCAGTTCGTTTCCGGATGAAAAACTGTTTTTT	CASSSFPDEKLFF
TRBJ1-5	.	once	TRBV4-2	TGTGCCAGCAGCCAAGAGACGGAGAATCAGCCCCAGCATTTT	CASSQETENQPQHF
TRBJ2-5	.	.	TRBV7-9	TGTGCCAGCAGCTTAGAGCTAGCGCGGTATCAGTACTTC	CASSLELARYQYF
TRBJ2-7	.	.	TRBV6-5	TGTGCCAGCAGCCCCAGGCCATACGAGCAGTACTTC	CASSPRPYEQYF
TRBJ2-1	TRBD1	.	TRBV19	TGTGCCAGTAGTATTGGGCAGGGGGCCAATGAGCAGTTCTTC	CASSIGQGANEQFF
TRBJ2-1	TRBD1	.	TRBV10-3	TGTGCCATCAGTCGGGACAGGGAAAACAATGAGCAGTTCTTC	CAISRDRENNEQFF
TRBJ2-7	TRBD2	.	TRBV28	TGTGCCAGCACTTTGCTGGCGGGAGGGGGCTACGAGCAGTACTTC	CASTLLAGGGYEQYF
TRBJ1-1	.	.	TRBV25-1	TGTGCCAGCAGTAGGGGCAGGGAAGCTTTCTTT	CASSRGREAFF
TRBJ2-1	.	.	TRBV5-4	TGTGCCAGCAGCTCCCAGCGGACCTACAATGAGCAGTTCTTC	CASSSQRTYNEQFF
TRBJ1-2	TRBD1	.	TRBV7-2	TGTGCCAGCAACAGAGGACAGGGCACTAACTATGGCTACACCTTC	CASNRGQGTNYGYTF
TRBJ2-2	.	.	TRBV7-3	TGTGCCAGCAGCCGGAATTCCAGGGCCAACACCGGGGAGCTGTTTTTT	CASSRNSRANTGELFF
TRBJ1-2	TRBD1	once	TRBV7-9	TGTGCCAGCAGTGTGGACAGGGCTTGTGGCTACACCTTC	CASSVDRACGYTF
TRBJ2-5	TRBD2	.	TRBV18	TGTGCCAGCTCACCACCTAGCGGGACGGGCAAAGAGGCCCAGTACTTC	CASSPPSGTGKEAQYF
TRBJ2-3	.	.	TRBV4-1	TGCGCCAGCAGCCAACACGTGCGGAACACAGATACGCAGTATTTT	CASSQHVRNTDTQYF
TRBJ1-1	.	few	TRBV5-5	TGTGCCAGCAGCTTATCCGGGACTAGGAGCACTGAAGCTTTCTTT	CASSLSGTRSTEAFF
TRBJ2-1	TRBD1	.	TRBV7-2	TGTGCCAGCAGCCCAGGGACAGGAGGGAATGAGCAGTTCTTC	CASSPGTGGNEQFF
TRBJ2-7	.	.	TRBV6-5	TGTGCCAGCAGTTACTCTGCGCGGGCCTACGAGCAGTACTTC	CASSYSARAYEQYF
TRBJ2-7	.	.	TRBV19	TGTGCCAGTAGTTTCTCAGGGACTTCCTCCTACGAGCAGTACTTC	CASSFSGTSSYEQYF